The sequence of this T cell receptor beta chain was determined in a study of blood T cell repertoires in COVID-19 (dated by TCRdb to 2019 to 2021). Regarding the complete study: The collaborator samples originated in the United States, Italy and Spain and spanned the acute and convalescent phases of COVID-19. The prospective study material was composed of cDNA or gDNA derived from T cells, B-cell-depleted T cells, or PBMCs. Where available, HLA class I and class II types were taken from metadata supplied by the sample provider and were not determined by assay-based typing. The repertoires were made available in a free public database intended to serve as a resource for research on the immune response to SARS-CoV-2. The dataset comprised deeply sampled blood TCRbeta repertoires from subjects exposed to, actively infected with, or recovered from COVID-19. The samples were drawn from two sources: the first 160 participants of the ongoing ImmuneRACE study, and 1,200 or so subjects contributed by 6 global collaborators. The sample metadata nearly always contained a de-identified subject ID, COVID-19 status, age in years and sex.

Whole blood was collected in K2EDTA tubes by collaborating institutions according to the institutions' own protocols. For TCRbeta analysis, collaborators shipped samples as frozen whole blood, isolated PBMCs, or DNA extracted from either of those sample types. The junction shows trimming of 6 bases on V and 0 bases on J, plus 17 bases between the germline ends. The germline V gene supplies CDR1 ENHRY and CDR2 SYGVKD. Inclusive of the bounding cysteine and phenylalanine, the CDR3 is 16 residues long. The entry retains the CDR3 DNA only, 48 bases that are in frame from base 1. With respect to this clone: This clone's antigen is unknown. No base quality values were provided; no much bigger clone lies one nucleotide off.

The paper as a whole reports these results and caveats: Clinical and demographic metadata were provided uncurated, with the amount varying by source and participant.

The immunoSEQ Assay, a bias-controlled multiplex PCR, was used to amplify TCRbeta CDR3 regions from genomic DNA. The paper's processing steps were these. The number of nucleated cells in each sample was estimated from the amplification of reference gene primers within the assay. To quantify the absolute abundance of each unique TCRbeta CDR3 rearrangement, sequence reads were collapsed and filtered. For each sample, productive Simpson clonality was calculated as the square root of Simpson's diversity index across productive rearrangements. TCRdb retrieved this table from immuneACCESS and kept in-frame rearrangements only. Not all clones are present; in checked studies, unresolved V genes account for under half, and no reason is known for the remainder. That table is the source of V, J and clone size, and D and trimming were worked out from the DNA. This sample lists some 68,000 clones; just under 85% were detected once. Approximately 30% of the sample goes to the ten largest clones.

The chain was built from TRBV10-3 and TRBJ1-2, with an unclear D gene assignment. Sequences were obtained from peripheral blood. The source of this sequence is a man aged 65 to 79 with acute or convalescent COVID-19. The DNA sequence is as follows: TGTGCCATCAGCTCCAGTGACGACGACTCTAACTATGGCTACACCTTC. Translated, it gives CAISSSDDDSNYGYTF.